This TCR beta chain came from a study of blood T cells in healthy people across ages (dated by TCRdb to the mid-2010s). Regarding the complete study: Template switching captured roughly one uniquely barcoded TCR beta cDNA molecule per two T cells in model experiments. To track age-related changes in TCR beta repertoire diversity, the study relied on deep sequencing normalized with unique cDNA molecular identifiers. Donors were grouped into four age groups: young (average roughly 15 years), middle-aged (less than 40), aged (about 60) and long-lived (just over 80). To avoid experimental bias, donors of different ages were randomly spread across the sequencing lanes. For two donors (one aged 18 to 30 and one aged 80 or older), the study analyzed two additional independent replicas of 1 million unique cDNA reads from the same blood draw.

The method behind the library was 5' RACE. Instrument on record: Illumina HiSeq 2500. A second PCR of about 7 to 12 cycles was performed with a sample-barcoded 5' primer and a J-beta primer mix. Each TCR beta cDNA molecule received a unique molecular identifier from a template-switch 5' adaptor carrying 12 random nucleotides. Each sample yielded at least 2.5 million CDR3-containing paired-end reads. All of the RNA was converted into first-strand cDNA using the Mint cDNA synthesis kit, with a TRBC-specific oligonucleotide serving as the primer. All cDNA was treated with uracil-DNA glycosylase and then went through a first 18-cycle PCR with the universal primers M1SS and BC2_uni_R. In the paper's pipeline: Each sample was normalized by randomly selecting 1 million high-quality reads, each carrying a distinct molecular identifier. Instead of being binned into consensus sequences, reads with shared molecular identifiers were discarded. MiTCR, set to a Q25 quality threshold and the strictest error-elimination algorithm, was used for CDR3 identification, clonotype clustering and error correction. A nonparametric unseen species model with Euler transformation was used to estimate lower-bound total TCR beta diversity. Starting from the raw public reads, TCRdb applied fastp trimming at Q25, assembled clones with MiXCR and retained in-frame beta chains. Every entry covers one CDR3 protein and lists the most common genes and DNA from its rows. V and J calls and clone size were set by TCRdb, not the authors. The sample data list hundreds of thousands of distinct CDR3 sequences, and 56% of these were observed just once. Together, the top ten hold roughly 25% of the sample.

A note on this clonotype: The antigen this receptor binds is unknown. No base-level quality is on record; no much larger clone is a single base apart.

Paper-wide results and their limitations: The CMV infection status of donors was not known, potentially confounding age-related changes in expanded clonotypes. Compared with the aged group, more naive CD4+ T cells, fewer expanded clones and increased TCR diversity were shown by the long-lived group, suggesting age selection. Estimates of total diversity based on one million sequenced T cells were considered lower bounds and underestimates. Observed TCR beta diversity correlated strongly with the percentage of naive T cells measured by flow cytometry. As age increased, observed TCR beta diversity per million T cells dropped in a roughly linear way, and a significant reduction was already evident by age about 36. Bulk unsorted PBMC profiling prevented conclusive comparison of naive and antigen-experienced compartments.

Donors were 30 to 45 systemically healthy Caucasian individuals from Russia aged roughly 6 to 90 years. Around 9.9 milliliters of peripheral blood were collected from each donor into EDTA-treated Vacutainer tubes. Ficoll-Paque density-gradient centrifugation was used to isolate PBMCs, with at least 6.5 million per sample. Trizol reagent was used to extract total RNA from the PBMCs, yielding at least 5 micrograms per sample. The percentages of naive CD45RAhigh/CD27high T cells were determined by flow cytometry on a PBMC aliquot from every donor. Sequencing was carried out using blood. The TCR sequence derives from a man in his forties in good health.

The CDR3 region has the sequence CASSSYARTSGGNYNEQFF. The DNA sequence follows: TGTGCCAGCAGTTCCTATGCCCGGACTAGCGGGGGTAACTACAATGAGCAGTTCTTC. This chain joins TRBV12-3 or TRBV12-4 to TRBJ2-1; 13 junctional bases match TRBD2. Trimming removed 4 bases from V and 3 bases from J; the gene matches leave 12 bases unexplained. Counted from cysteine to phenylalanine, this CDR3 has 19 amino acids. The only DNA kept is the CDR3, 57 bases in frame from the first base.